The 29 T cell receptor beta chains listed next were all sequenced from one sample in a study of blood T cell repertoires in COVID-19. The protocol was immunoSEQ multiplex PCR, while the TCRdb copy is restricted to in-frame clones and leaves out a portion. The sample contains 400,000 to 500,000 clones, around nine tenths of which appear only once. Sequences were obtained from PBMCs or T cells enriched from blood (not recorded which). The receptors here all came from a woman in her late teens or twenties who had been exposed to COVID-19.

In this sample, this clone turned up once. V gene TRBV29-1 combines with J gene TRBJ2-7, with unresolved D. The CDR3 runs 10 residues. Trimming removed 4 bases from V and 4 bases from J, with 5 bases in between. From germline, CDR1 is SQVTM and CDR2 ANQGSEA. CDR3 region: CSVVEYEQYF. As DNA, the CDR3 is TGCAGCGTTGTGGAGTACGAGCAGTACTTC.

CDR3 nucleotide sequence: TGTGCCAGCAGCTCCCAGCCCGGGGACACCGGGGAGCTGTTTTTT. Translation: CASSSQPGDTGELFF. The chain links TRBV7-2 to TRBJ2-2, with D perhaps matching TRBD2 (5 bases). The ends were cut back, 4 bases at V and 3 bases at J, with 12 bases in the middle. The CDR3 covers 15 residues. Germline V gene sequence: CDR1 SGHTA, CDR2 FQGNSA.

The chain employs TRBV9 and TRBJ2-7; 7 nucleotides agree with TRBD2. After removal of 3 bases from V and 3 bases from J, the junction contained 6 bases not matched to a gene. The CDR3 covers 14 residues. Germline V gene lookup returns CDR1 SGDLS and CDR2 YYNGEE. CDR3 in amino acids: CASSGRGGHYEQYF. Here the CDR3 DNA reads TGTGCCAGCAGCGGTAGGGGAGGGCACTACGAGCAGTACTTC.

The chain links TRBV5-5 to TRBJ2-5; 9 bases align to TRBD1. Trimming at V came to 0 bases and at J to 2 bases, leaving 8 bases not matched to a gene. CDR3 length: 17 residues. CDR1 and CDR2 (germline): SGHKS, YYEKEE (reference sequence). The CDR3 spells CASSLGSTGGRQETQYF. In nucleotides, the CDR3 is TGTGCCAGCAGCTTGGGAAGCACAGGGGGCCGACAAGAGACCCAGTACTTC.

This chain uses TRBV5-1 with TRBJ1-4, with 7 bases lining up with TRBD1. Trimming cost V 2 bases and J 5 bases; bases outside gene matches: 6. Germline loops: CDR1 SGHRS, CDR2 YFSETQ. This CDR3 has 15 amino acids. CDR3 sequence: CASSLMGQRNEKLFF. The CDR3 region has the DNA TGCGCCAGCAGCTTAATGGGACAGAGGAATGAAAAACTGTTTTTT.

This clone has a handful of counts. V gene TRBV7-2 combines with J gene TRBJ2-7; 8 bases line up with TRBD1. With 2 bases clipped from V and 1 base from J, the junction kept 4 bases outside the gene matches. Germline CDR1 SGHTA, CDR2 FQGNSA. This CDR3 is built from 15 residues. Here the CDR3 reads CASSLTGQGSYEQYF. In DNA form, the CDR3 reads TGTGCCAGCAGCTTAACAGGACAGGGATCCTACGAGCAGTACTTC.

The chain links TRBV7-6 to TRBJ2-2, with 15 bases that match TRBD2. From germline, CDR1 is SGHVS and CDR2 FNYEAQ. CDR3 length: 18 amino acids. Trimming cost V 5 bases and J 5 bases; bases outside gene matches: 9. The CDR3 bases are TGTGCCAGCAGCCCCGGACTAGCGGGAGGGCCATGGACCGGGGAGCTGTTTTTT. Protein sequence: CASSPGLAGGPWTGELFF.

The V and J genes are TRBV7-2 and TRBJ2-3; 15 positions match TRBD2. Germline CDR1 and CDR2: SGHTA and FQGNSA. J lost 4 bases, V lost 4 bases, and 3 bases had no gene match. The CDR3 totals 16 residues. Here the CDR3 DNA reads TGTGCCAGCAGCTGGGGACTAGCGGGGGGTTCAGATACGCAGTATTTT. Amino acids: CASSWGLAGGSDTQYF.

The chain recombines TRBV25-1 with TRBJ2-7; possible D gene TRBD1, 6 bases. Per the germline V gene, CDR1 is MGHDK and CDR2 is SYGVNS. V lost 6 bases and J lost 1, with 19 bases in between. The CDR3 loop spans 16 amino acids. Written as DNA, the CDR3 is TGTGCCAGCAGCCTCAGGCCGACAGGCGAGTCCTACGAGCAGTACTTC. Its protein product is CASSLRPTGESYEQYF.

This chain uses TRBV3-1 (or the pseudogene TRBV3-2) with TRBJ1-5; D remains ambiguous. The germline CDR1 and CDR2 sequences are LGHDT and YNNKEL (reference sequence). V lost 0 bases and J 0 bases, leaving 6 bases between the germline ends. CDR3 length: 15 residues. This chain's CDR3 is CASSQDIYSNQPQHF. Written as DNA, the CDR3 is TGTGCCAGCAGCCAAGATATATATAGCAATCAGCCCCAGCATTTT.

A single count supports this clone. The CDR3, as DNA: TGTGCCAGCAGCGTAGATGCTAGCCCTAATTTCTCCTACGAGCAGTACTTC. It encodes CASSVDASPNFSYEQYF. This chain uses TRBV9 with TRBJ2-7; D possibly corresponds to TRBD2 (5 bases). This CDR3 has 17 residues. The V and J ends lost 0 bases and 0 bases respectively, with 16 bases between them. The V gene's germline CDR1 is SGDLS and CDR2 YYNGEE.

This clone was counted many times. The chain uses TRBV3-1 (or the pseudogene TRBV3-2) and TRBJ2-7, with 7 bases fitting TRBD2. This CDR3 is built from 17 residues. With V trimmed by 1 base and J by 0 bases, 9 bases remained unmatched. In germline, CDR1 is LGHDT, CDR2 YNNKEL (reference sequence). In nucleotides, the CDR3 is TGTGCCAGCAGCCAAGTTCTGACTAGCCCGCCCTCCTACGAGCAGTACTTC. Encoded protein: CASSQVLTSPPSYEQYF.

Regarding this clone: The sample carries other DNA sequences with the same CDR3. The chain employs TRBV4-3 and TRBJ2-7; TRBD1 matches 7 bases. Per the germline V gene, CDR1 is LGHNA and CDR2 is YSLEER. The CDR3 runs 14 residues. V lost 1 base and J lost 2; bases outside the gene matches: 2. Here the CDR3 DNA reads TGCGCCAGCAGCCAAGGCCAGGGGGCCTACGAGCAGTACTTC. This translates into CASSQGQGAYEQYF.

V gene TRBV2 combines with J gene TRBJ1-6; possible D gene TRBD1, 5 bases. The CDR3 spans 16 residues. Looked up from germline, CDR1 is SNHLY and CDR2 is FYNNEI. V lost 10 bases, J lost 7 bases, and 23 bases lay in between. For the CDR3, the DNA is TGTGCCACCTACAACGGGGGGAAGCTGGAGAATTCACCCCTCCACTTT. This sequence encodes CATYNGGKLENSPLHF.

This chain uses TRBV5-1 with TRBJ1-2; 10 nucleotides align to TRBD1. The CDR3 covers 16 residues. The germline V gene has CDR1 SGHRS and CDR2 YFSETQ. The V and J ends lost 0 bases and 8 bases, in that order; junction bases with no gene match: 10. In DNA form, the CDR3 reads TGCGCCAGCAGCTTGGCTGTGACAGGGGGCGCCGGAGGCTACACCTTC. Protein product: CASSLAVTGGAGGYTF.

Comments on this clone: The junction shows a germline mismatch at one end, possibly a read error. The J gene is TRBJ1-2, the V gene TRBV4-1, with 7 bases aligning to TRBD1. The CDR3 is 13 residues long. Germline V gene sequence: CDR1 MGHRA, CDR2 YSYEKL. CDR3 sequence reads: CASSQDRMGDRVF. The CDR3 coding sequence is TGCGCCAGCAGCCAAGATAGGATGGGAGACAGGGTATTC.

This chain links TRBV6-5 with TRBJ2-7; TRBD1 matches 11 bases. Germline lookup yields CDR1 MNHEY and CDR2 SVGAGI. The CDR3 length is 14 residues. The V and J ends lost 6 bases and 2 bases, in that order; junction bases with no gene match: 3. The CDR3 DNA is TGTGCCAGCAGGGCGGACAGGGGGCCCTACGAGCAGTACTTC. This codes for CASRADRGPYEQYF.

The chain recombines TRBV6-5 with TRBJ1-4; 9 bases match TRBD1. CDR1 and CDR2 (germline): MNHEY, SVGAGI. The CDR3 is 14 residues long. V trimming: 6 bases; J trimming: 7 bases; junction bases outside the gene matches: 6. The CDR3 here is CASSYRGQGEKLFF. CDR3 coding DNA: TGTGCCAGCAGCTACAGGGGGCAAGGTGAAAAACTGTTTTTT.

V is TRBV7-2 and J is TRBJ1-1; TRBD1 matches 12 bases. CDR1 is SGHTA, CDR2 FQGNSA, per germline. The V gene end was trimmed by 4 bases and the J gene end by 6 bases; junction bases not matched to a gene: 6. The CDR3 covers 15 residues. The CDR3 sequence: CASSSRDRGRSEAFF. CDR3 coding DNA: TGTGCCAGCAGCTCCAGGGACAGGGGGCGGTCTGAAGCTTTCTTT.

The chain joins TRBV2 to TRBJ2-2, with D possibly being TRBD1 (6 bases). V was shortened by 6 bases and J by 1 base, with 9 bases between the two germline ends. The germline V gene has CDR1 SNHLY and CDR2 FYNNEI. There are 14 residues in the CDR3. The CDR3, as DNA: TGTGCCAGCAGGGACAGCTTGAACACCGGGGAGCTGTTTTTT. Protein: CASRDSLNTGELFF.

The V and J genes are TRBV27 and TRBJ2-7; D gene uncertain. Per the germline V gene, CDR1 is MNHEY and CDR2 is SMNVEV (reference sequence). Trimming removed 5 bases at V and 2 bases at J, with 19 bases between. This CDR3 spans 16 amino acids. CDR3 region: CASSQIVGDNPYEQYF. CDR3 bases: TGTGCCAGCAGTCAAATAGTAGGCGACAATCCCTACGAGCAGTACTTC.

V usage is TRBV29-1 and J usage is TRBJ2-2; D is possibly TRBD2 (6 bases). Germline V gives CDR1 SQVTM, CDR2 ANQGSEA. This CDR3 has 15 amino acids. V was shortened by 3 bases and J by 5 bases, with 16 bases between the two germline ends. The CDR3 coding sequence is TGCAGCGTTGATTCAGCCGGGAGCCTAACCGGGGAGCTGTTTTTT. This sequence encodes CSVDSAGSLTGELFF.

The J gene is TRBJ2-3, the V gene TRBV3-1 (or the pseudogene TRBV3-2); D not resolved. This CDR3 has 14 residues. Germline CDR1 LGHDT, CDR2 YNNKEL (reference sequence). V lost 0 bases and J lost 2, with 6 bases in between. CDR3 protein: CASSQETTTDTQYF. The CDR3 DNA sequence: TGTGCCAGCAGCCAAGAAACAACCACAGATACGCAGTATTTT.

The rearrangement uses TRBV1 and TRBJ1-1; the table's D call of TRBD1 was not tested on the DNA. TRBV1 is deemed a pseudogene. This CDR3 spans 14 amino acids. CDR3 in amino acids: CTSSPSDRNTEAFF. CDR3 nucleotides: TGCACCAGCAGCCCTTCGGACAGGAACACTGAAGCTTTCTTT.

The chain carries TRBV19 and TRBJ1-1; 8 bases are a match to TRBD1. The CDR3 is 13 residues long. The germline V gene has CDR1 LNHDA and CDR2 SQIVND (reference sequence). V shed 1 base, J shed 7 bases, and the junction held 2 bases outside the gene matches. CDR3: CASSIGTGIEAFF. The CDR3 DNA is TGTGCCAGTAGTATAGGGACAGGGATTGAAGCTTTCTTT.

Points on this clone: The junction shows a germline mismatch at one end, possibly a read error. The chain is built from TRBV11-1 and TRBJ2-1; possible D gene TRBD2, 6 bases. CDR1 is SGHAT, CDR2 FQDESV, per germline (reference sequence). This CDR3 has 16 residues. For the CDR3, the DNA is TGTGCCAGCAGTTTAGCGGTTCTTAGCTCCTACAATGAGCAGTTCTTC. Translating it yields CASSLAVLSSYNEQFF.

The CDR3 region has the DNA TGTGCCAGCAGCTTACTCGCGGAGGAGACCCAGTACTTC. Translation gives CASSLLAEETQYF. This rearrangement joins TRBV7-3 to TRBJ2-5; D is unclear. Deletions cut 2 bases from V and 5 bases from J, with 9 bases between. The CDR3 contains 13 residues. Germline V gene data show CDR1 as SGHTA and CDR2 as FQGTGA.

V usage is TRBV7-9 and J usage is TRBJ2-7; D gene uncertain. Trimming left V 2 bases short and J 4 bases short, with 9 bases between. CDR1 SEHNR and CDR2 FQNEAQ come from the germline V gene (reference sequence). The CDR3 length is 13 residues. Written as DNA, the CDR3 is TGTGCCAGCAGCTTAATTCGAGGTTACGAGCAGTACTTC. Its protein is CASSLIRGYEQYF.

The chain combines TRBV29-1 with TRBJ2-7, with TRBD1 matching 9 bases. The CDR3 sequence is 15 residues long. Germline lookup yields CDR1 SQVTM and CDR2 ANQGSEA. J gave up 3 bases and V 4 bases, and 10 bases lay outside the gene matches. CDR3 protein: CSVGGGQGSFYEQYF. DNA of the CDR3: TGCAGCGTTGGGGGGGGACAGGGATCCTTCTACGAGCAGTACTTC.